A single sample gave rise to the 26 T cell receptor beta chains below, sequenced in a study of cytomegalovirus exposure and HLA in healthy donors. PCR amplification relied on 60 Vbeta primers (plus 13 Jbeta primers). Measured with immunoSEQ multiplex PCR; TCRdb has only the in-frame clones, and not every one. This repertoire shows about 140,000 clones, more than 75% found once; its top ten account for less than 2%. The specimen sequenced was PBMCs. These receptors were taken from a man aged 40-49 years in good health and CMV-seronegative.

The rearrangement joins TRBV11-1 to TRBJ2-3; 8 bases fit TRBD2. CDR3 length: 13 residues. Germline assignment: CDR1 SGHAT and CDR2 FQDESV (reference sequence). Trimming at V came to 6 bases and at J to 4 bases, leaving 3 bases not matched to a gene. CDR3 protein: CASRSGGADTQYF. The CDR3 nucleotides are TGTGCCAGCAGATCCGGGGGGGCAGATACGCAGTATTTT. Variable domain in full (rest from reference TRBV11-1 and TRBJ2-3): EAEVAQSPRYKITEKSQAVAFWCDPISGHATLYWYRQILGQGPELLVQFQDESVVDDSQLPKDRFSAERLKGVDSTLKIQPAELGDSAMYLCASRSGGADTQYFGPGTRLTVL.

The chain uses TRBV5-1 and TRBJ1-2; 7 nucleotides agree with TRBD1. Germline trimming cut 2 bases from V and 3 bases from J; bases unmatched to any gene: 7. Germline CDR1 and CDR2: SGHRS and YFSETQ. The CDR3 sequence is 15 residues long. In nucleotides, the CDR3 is TGCGCCAGCAGCTTTACAGGGGCGTTTGACTATGGCTACACCTTC. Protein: CASSFTGAFDYGYTF.

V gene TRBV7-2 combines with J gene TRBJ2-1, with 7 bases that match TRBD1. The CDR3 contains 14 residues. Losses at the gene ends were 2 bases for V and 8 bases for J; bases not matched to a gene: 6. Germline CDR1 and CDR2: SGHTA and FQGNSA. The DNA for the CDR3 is TGTGCCAGCAGCTTACACAGGGGTGGCGATGAGCAGTTCTTC. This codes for CASSLHRGGDEQFF.

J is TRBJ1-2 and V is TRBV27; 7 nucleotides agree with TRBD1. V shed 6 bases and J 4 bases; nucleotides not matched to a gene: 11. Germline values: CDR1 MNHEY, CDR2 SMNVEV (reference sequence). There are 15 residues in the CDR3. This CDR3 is CASSFATGLGYGYTF. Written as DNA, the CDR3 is TGTGCCAGCAGCTTCGCGACAGGGTTGGGCTATGGCTACACCTTC.

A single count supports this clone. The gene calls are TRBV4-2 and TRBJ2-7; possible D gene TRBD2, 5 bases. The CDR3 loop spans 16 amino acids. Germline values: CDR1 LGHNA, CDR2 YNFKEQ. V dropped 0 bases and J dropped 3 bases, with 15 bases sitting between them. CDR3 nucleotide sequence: TGTGCCAGCAGCCAAGATCCTAGCCCCTCTTTCTACGAGCAGTACTTC. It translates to CASSQDPSPSFYEQYF.

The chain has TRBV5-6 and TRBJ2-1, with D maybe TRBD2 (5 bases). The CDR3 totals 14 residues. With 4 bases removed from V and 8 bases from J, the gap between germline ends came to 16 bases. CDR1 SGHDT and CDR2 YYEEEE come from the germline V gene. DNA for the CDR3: TGTGCCAGCAGCGCGGGCGGTTACCTCGATGAGCAGTTCTTC. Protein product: CASSAGGYLDEQFF.

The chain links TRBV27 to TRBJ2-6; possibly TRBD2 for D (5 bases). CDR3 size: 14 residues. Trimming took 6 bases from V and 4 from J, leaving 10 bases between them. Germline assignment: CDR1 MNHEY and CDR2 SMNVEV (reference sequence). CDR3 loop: CASSTSGGANVLTF. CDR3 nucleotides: TGTGCCAGCAGCACTAGTGGGGGGGCCAACGTCCTGACTTTC. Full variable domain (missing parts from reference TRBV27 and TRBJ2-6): EAQVTQNPRYLITVTGKKLTVTCSQNMNHEYMSWYRQDPGLGLRQIYYSMNVEVTDKGDVPEGYKVSRKEKRNFPLILESPSPNQTSLYFCASSTSGGANVLTFGAGSRLTVL.

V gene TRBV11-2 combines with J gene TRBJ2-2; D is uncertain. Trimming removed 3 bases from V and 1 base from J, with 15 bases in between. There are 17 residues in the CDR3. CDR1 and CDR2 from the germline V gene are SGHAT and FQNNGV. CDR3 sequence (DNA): TGTGCCAGCAGCTTTTCTAGTAGCCGCTTGAACACCGGGGAGCTGTTTTTT. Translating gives CASSFSSSRLNTGELFF.

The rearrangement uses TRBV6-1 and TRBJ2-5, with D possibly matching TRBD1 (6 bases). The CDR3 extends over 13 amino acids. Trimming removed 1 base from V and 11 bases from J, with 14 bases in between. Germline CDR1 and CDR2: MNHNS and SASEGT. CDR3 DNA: TGTGCCAGCAGTGAAGACAGGGAAGGGAAGCAGTACTTC. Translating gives CASSEDREGKQYF.

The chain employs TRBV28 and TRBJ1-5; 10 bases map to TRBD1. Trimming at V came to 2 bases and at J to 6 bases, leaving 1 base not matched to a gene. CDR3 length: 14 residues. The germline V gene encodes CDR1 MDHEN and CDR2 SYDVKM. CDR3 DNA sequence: TGTGCCAGCAGTTTACGGGACAGGGGTCAGCCCCAGCATTTT. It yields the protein CASSLRDRGQPQHF. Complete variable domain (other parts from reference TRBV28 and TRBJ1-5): DVKVTQSSRYLVKRTGEKVFLECVQDMDHENMFWYRQDPGLGLRLIYFSYDVKMKEKGDIPEGYSVSREKKERFSLILESASTNQTSMYLCASSLRDRGQPQHFGDGTRLSIL.

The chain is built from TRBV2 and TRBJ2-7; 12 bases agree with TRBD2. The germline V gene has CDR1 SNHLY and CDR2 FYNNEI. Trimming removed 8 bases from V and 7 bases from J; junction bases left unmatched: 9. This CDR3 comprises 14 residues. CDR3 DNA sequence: TGTGCCAGCCTTAAGGGGCTAGCGGGAGGGGAGCAGTACTTC. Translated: CASLKGLAGGEQYF. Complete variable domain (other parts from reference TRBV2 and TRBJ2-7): EPEVTQTPSHQVTQMGQEVILRCVPISNHLYFYWYRQILGQKVEFLVSFYNNEISEKSEIFDDQFSVERPDGSNFTLKIRSTKLEDSAMYFCASLKGLAGGEQYFGPGTRLTVT.

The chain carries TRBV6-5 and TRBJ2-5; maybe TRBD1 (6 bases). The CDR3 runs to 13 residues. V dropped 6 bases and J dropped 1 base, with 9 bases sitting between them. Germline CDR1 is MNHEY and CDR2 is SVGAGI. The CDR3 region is CASSKQGQETQYF. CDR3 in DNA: TGTGCCAGCAGCAAACAGGGCCAAGAGACCCAGTACTTC.

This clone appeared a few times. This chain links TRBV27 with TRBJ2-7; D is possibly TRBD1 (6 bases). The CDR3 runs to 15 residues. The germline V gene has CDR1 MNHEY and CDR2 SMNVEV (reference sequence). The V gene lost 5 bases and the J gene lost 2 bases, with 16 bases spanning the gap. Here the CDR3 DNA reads TGTGCCAGCAGTCTAGGGACACCACAACCCTACGAGCAGTACTTC. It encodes CASSLGTPQPYEQYF.

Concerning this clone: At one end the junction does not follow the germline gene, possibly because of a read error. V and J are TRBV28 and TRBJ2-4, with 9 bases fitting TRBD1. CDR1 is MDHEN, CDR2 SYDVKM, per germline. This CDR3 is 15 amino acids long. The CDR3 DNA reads TGTGCCAGCAGTTACAGGGGGCTGGCCAAAAACAGTCAGTACTTC. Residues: CASSYRGLAKNSQYF.

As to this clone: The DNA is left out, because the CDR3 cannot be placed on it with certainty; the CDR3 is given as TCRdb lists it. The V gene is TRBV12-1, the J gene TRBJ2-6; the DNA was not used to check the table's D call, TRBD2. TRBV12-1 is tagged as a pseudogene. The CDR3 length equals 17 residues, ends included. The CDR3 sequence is CASSFGRGNSGANVLTF.

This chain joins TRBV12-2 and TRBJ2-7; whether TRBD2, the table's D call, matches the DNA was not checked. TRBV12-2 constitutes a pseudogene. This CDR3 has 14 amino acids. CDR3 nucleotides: TGTGCAAGTCGCTTAACCAAAGTATCCGGCGAGCAGTACTTC. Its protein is CASRLTKVSGEQYF.

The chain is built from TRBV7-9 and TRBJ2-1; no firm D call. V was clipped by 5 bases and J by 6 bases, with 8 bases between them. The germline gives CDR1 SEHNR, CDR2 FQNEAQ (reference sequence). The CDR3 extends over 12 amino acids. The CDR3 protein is CASSREPNEQFF. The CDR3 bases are TGTGCCAGCAGCCGCGAGCCCAATGAGCAGTTCTTC.

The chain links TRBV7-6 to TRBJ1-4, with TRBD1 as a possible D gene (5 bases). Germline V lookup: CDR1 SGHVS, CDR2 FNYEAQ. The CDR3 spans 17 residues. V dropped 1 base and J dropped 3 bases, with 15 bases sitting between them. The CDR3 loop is CASSLEILGVANEKLFF. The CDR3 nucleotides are TGTGCCAGCAGCTTAGAAATCCTAGGGGTGGCTAATGAAAAACTGTTTTTT.

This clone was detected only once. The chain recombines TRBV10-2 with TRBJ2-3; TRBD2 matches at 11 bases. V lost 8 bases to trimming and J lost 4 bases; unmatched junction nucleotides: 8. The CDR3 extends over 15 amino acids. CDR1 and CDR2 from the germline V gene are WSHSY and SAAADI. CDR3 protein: CASGRTSGQSDTQYF. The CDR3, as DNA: TGCGCCAGCGGCAGGACTAGCGGGCAATCAGATACGCAGTATTTT.

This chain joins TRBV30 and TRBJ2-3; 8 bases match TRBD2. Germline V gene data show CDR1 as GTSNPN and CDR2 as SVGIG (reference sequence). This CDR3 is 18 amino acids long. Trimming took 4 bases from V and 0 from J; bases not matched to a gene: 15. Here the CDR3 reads CAWIGSGGMTSSTDTQYF. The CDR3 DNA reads TGTGCCTGGATAGGGAGCGGGGGCATGACCTCTAGCACAGATACGCAGTATTTT.

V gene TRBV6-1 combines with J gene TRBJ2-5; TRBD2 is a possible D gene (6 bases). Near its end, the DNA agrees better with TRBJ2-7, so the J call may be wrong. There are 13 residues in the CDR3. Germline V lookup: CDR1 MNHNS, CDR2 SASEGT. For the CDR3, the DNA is TGTGCCAGCAGCCACCGGGGGTCCTACGAGCAGTACTTC. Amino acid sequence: CASSHRGSYEQYF.

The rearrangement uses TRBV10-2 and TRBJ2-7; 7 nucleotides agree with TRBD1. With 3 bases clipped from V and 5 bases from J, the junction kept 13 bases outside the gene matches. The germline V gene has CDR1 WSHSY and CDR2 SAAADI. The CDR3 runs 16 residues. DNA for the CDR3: TGCGCCAGCAGTGAATTCGGGGAGACAGGGAACGACGAGCAGTACTTC. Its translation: CASSEFGETGNDEQYF.

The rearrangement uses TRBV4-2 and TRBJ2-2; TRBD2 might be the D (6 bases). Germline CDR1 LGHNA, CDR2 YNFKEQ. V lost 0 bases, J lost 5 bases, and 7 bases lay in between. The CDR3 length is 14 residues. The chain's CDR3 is CASSQERETGELFF. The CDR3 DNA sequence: TGTGCCAGCAGCCAAGAACGGGAGACCGGGGAGCTGTTTTTT.

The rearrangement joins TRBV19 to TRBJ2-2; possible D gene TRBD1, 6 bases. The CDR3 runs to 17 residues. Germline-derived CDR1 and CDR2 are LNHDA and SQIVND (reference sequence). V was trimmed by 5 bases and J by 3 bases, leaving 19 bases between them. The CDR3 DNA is TGTGCCAGTAGTGCCCTCTCTGGGGCAGGGGACACCGGGGAGCTGTTTTTT. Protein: CASSALSGAGDTGELFF.

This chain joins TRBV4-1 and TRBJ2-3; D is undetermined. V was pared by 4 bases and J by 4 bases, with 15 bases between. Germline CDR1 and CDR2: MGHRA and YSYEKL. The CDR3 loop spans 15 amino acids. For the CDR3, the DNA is TGCGCCAGCAGCCTAGGTTGGAGAGGCGCAGATACGCAGTATTTT. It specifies CASSLGWRGADTQYF.

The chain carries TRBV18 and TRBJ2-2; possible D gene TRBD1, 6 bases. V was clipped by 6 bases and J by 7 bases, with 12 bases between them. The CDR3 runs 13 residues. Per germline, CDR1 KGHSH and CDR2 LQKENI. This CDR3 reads CASSRQVDGELFF. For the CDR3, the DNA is TGTGCCAGCTCCCGACAGGTCGACGGGGAGCTGTTTTTT.